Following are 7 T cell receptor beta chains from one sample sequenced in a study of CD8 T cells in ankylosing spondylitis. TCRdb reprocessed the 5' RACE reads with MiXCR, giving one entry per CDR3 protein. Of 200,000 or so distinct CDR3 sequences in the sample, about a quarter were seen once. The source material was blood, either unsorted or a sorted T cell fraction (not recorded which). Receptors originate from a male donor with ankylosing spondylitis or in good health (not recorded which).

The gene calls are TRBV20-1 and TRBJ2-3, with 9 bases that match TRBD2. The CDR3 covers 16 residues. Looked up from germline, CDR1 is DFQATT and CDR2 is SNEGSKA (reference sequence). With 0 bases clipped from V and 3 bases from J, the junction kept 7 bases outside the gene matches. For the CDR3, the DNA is TGCAGTGCTAGAGAGTTAGGACTAGCGTGGACAGATACGCAGTATTTT. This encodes CSARELGLAWTDTQYF.

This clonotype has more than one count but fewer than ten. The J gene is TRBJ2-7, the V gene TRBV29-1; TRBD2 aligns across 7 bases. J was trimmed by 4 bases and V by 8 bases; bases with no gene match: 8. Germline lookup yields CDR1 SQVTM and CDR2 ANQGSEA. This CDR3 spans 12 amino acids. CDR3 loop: CSYRGGSYEQYF. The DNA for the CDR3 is TGCAGCTATCGGGGCGGGAGTTACGAGCAGTACTTC.

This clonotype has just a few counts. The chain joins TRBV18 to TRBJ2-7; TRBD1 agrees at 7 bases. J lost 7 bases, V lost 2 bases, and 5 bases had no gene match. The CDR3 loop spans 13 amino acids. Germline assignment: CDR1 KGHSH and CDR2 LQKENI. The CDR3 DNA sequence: TGTGCCAGCTCACCAAGACAGGGCGGGGAGCAGTACTTC. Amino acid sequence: CASSPRQGGEQYF. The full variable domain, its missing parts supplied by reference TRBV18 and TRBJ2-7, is NAGVMQNPRHLVRRRGQEARLRCSPMKGHSHVYWYRQLPEEGLKFMVYLQKENIIDESGMPKERFSAEFPKEGPSILRIQQVVRGDSAAYFCASSPRQGGEQYFGPGTRLTVT.

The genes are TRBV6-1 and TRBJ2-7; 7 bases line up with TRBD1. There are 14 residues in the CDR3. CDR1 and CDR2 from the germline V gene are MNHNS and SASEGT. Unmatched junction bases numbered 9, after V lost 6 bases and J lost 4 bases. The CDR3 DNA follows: TGTGCCAGCAGCTCGGACAGGAGCCAGTACGAGCAGTACTTC. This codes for CASSSDRSQYEQYF.

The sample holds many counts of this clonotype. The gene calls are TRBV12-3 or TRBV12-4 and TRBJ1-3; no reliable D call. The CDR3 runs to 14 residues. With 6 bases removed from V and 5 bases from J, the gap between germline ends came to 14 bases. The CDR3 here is CASRTDASRNTIYF. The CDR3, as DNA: TGTGCCAGCAGGACTGACGCATCCCGAAACACCATATATTTT.

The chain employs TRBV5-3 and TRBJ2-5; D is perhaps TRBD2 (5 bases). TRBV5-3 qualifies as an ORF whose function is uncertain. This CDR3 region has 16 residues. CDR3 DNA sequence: TGTGCTGGTAGTGGCGTCCAAGGAGGCGAATCGGAGACCCAGTACTTC. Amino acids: CAGSGVQGGESETQYF.

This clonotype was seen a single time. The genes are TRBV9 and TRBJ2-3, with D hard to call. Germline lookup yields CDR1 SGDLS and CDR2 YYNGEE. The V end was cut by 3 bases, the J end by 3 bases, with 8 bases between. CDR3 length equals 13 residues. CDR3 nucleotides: TGTGCCAGCAGCGCGGAAGGTACAGATACGCAGTATTTT. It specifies CASSAEGTDTQYF.